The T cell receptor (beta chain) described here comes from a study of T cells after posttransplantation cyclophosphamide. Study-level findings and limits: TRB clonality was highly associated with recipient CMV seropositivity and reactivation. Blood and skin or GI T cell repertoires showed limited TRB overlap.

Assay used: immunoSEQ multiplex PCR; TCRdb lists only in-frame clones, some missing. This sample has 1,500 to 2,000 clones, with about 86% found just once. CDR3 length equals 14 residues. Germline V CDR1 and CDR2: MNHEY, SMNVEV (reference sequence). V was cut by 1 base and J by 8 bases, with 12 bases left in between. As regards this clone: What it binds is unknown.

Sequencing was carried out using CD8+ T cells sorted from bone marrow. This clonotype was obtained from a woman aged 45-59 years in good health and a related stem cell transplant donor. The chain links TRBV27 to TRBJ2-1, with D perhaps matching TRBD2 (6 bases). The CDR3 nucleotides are TGTGCCAGCAGTTTATTCCTAGCGAGCGATGAGCAGTTCTTC. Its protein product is CASSLFLASDEQFF.